The present entry profiles one T cell receptor beta chain with its context. Antigen specificity is unknown. The sample is drawn from a study of cytomegalovirus exposure and HLA in healthy donors. Study outcomes and limitations: For most subjects, TCR beta sequences were reported to predict HLA-A and HLA-B alleles with accuracy.

Between the trimmed V and J ends, which lost 1 base and 9 bases, there was a span of 15 bases. Germline CDR1 reads SGHVS; CDR2 reads FQNEAQ. This CDR3 comprises 14 residues. The PCR employed 60 Vbeta primers together with 13 Jbeta primers. The repertoire was sequenced with immunoSEQ multiplex PCR; TCRdb's copy has only in-frame clones and lacks some. The sample has roughly 190,000 clones, 70% to 75% seen once. The sample taken for sequencing was PBMCs. The rearrangement links TRBV7-8 to TRBJ1-2, with D perhaps TRBD1 (6 bases). This receptor was identified in a man under 40 in good health and CMV-seropositive. CDR3 protein: CASSLEGGMPRYTF. In DNA form, the CDR3 reads TGTGCCAGCAGCTTAGAAGGGGGTATGCCTCGCTACACCTTC.